Each of the 3 T cell receptor beta chains below was sequenced from the same sample in a study of OX40 agonist ivuxolimab in advanced cancers. Repertoires were generated with immunoSEQ multiplex PCR, while TCRdb's copy carries only in-frame clones and drops some. The sample shows roughly 56,000 clones, 82% of them seen only once. The sequenced sample was CD4+ or CD8+ T cells sorted from blood, obtained in a trial of the OX40 agonist ivuxolimab. All receptors come from an adult with an advanced solid tumor such as melanoma, head and neck, liver or kidney cancer.

The CDR3 DNA reads as TGTGCCAGCAGCTTGCTCGCCATTAGCACAGATACGCAGTATTTT. Protein product: CASSLLAISTDTQYF. J is TRBJ2-3 and V is TRBV5-8; D gene uncertain. The CDR3 runs to 15 residues. The germline CDR1 and CDR2 sequences are SGHTS and YDEGEE. The V end was cut by 1 base, the J end by 0 bases, with 9 bases between.

The V and J genes are TRBV20-1 and TRBJ1-1; 8 bases are shared with TRBD1. V was clipped by 5 bases and J by 8 bases; unmatched bases: 1. Germline V gene lookup returns CDR1 DFQATT and CDR2 SNEGSKA (reference sequence). CDR3 length: 10 residues. CDR3 in amino acids: CSAGDREAFF. The CDR3 nucleotides are TGCAGTGCTGGGGACAGGGAAGCTTTCTTT.

This chain uses TRBV6-1 with TRBJ1-4; D may be TRBD1 (6 bases). The CDR3 extends over 14 amino acids. Germline V lookup: CDR1 MNHNS, CDR2 SASEGT. V was clipped by 6 bases and J by 6 bases, with 14 bases between them. CDR3 nucleotide sequence: TGTGCCAGCAGCCAGGGGCGCCTGGATGAAAAACTGTTTTTT. Amino acid sequence: CASSQGRLDEKLFF.